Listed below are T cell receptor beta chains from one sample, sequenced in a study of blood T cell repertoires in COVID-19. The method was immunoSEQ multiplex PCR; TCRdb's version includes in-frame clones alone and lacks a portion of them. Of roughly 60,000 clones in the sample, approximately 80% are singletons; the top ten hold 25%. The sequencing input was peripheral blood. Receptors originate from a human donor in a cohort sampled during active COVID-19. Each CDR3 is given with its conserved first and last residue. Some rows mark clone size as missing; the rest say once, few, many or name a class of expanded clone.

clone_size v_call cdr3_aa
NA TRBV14 CASSLRRLFF
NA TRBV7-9 CASSLVAVTGELFF
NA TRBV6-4 CASRPQGGSTEAFF
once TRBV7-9 CASSFTSGGHDEQFF
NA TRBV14 CASSRGGNEKLFF
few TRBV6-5 CASGLAGTSTDTQYF
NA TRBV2 CASSPRDRGPGELFF
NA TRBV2 CASNIAGSTDTQYF
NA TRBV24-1 CATSDPLGEKLFF
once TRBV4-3 CASSQDGRGDTQYF
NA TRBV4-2 CASSPSRGRTTNEKLFF
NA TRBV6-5 CASTGGTSLEKLFF
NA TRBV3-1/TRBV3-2 CASSQGTRSGELFF
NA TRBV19 CATQPRETSDTQYF
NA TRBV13 CASSLGPSPLTDTQYF
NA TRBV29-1 CSVDPGINTEAFF
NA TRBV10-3 CAISEGREGPQHF
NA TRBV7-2 CASSPRGHQDYGYTF
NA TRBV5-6 CASSSGQGAYYEQYF
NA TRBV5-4 CASRRAADTQYF
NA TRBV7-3 CASSFLAGGTDTQYF
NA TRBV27 CASSMGSGNQPQHF
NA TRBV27 CASSPGTGRSAEQYF
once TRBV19 CATQDRGDYGYTF
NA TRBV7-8 CASSLDGGLYNSPLHF
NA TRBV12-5 CASGGDSYNEQFF
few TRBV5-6 CASSLHRGLVAFF
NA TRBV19 CASSIASAYEQYF
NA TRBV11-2 CASSPRLGEQFF
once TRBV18 CASSPGLGGNTIYF